This T cell receptor beta chain is drawn from a study of blood T cell repertoires in COVID-19 (dated by TCRdb to the early 2020s). In terms of the full investigation: Samples from collaborators originated in the United States, Italy and Spain and spanned both the acute and convalescent phases of COVID-19. The material from the prospective study consisted of cDNA or gDNA derived from T cells, B-cell-depleted T cells, or PBMCs. Subjects who had been exposed to COVID-19, were actively infected with it, or had recovered from it provided the deeply sampled blood TCRbeta repertoires that made up the dataset. The repertoires were released in a freely available public database meant as a resource for research on the immune response to SARS-CoV-2. The samples were drawn from two sources: the first 160 participants of the ongoing ImmuneRACE study, and approximately 1,300 subjects contributed by 6 global collaborators. Nearly every sample came with metadata listing a de-identified subject ID, COVID-19 status, age in years and sex. Where HLA class I and class II types were available, the types were taken from metadata supplied by the sample provider, not from assay-based typing. General conclusions and limits of the study: The quantity of clinical and demographic metadata differed by source and by participant and was supplied without curation.

Each collaborating institution followed its own protocols to collect whole blood in K2EDTA tubes. For TCRbeta analysis, collaborator samples were shipped as frozen whole blood, as isolated PBMCs, or as DNA extracted from either sample type. TCRbeta CDR3 regions were amplified from genomic DNA by means of the immunoSEQ Assay, a bias-controlled multiplex PCR. As for the original processing: The number of nucleated cells in each sample was estimated from the amplification of reference gene primers within the assay. To quantify the absolute abundance of each unique TCRbeta CDR3 rearrangement, sequence reads were collapsed and filtered. For each sample, productive Simpson clonality was calculated as the square root of Simpson's diversity index across productive rearrangements. Here the immuneACCESS table is served through TCRdb, limited to in-frame sequences with V and J called. Missing clones are a known gap in these copies; in checked studies unresolved V genes cover under half, and the rest lacks a known reason. D and trimming were read from the DNA, whereas the V and J calls and clone size are those reported in that table. The sample table records fewer than 85,000 clones; about three quarters of these occur just once. The biggest ten clones account for less than 20% of the sample.

A word on this clone: It has no known antigen specificity. No qualities accompany the bases; no much larger clone lies one base away.

The germline V gene (reference sequence) supplies CDR1 LGHDT and CDR2 YNNKEL. V has 9 bases trimmed and J has 2 bases trimmed; junction bases matching no gene number 10. Including cysteine and phenylalanine, the CDR3 has 14 amino acids. The CDR3 DNA has 42 bases and is translated from base 1. The sample consisted of peripheral blood. The rearrangement combines TRBV3-1 (or the pseudogene TRBV3-2) with TRBJ2-7; TRBD1 agrees with 7 junctional bases. The TCR comes from a woman older than 75 with active or convalescent COVID-19. The CDR3 has the sequence CASSGGEGAYEQYF. The DNA sequence is given as TGTGCCAGTTCAGGGGGAGAAGGGGCCTACGAGCAGTACTTC.